The clone carrying this T cell receptor (beta chain) has ten or more counts. Its antigen is unknown. Unmatched junction bases numbered 5, after V lost 1 base and J lost 5 bases. The CDR3 has 14 residues. Germline values: CDR1 KGHSY, CDR2 FQNENV. This entry is derived from a study of T cells in Graves' hyperthyroidism and ophthalmopathy. Study-wide context: Peripheral blood was acquired at first diagnosis, ahead of any therapy whatsoever. Notes on the study in general: In blood, most of the thyroid clonotypes expanded above 0.001 were also present.

Researchers took RNA transcripts and amplified the TCR beta CDR3 regions from them. RT-PCR in the first round (using the HTBI primer set) targeted the TCR CDR3. TCRdb recomputed calls from the multiplex PCR reads with MiXCR, one row per CDR3 protein. The sample carries hundreds of thousands of distinct CDR3 sequences, approximately 40% recorded once. Stable hyperthyroidism: no ophthalmopathy progression over 18 months of follow-up. Extraction of PBMCs used roughly 10 ml of fresh peripheral blood. The source of this sequence is a woman aged 40 to 50 with Graves' hyperthyroidism. This sequence joins TRBV16 and TRBJ2-7, with 7 positions matching TRBD1. Sequencing was performed on blood. DNA for the CDR3: TGTGCCAGCAGCCAATTTAGACAGGGCCACGAGCAGTACTTC. Its translation is CASSQFRQGHEQYF.